This TCR beta chain was recorded in a study of long-term antiretroviral therapy in people with HIV. The V and J ends lost 0 bases and 3 bases respectively, with 3 bases between them. Germline values: CDR1 DFQATT, CDR2 SNEGSKA (reference sequence). The CDR3 runs 11 residues. Version v3.0 of the immunoSEQ assay ran at survey level. Using immunoSEQ multiplex PCR, the repertoire was profiled, and TCRdb retains in-frame clones only, with some absent. The sample shows more than 20,000 clones, about 86% of them seen only once. This TCR came from a man between 35 and 55 years old with HIV. The rearrangement links TRBV20-1 to TRBJ2-7; D gene uncertain. This specimen was unsorted PBMCs, taken just over 2.6 years after starting antiretroviral therapy. CDR3 coding DNA: TGCAGTGCTAGAGATCACTACGAGCAGTACTTC. Amino acid sequence: CSARDHYEQYF.